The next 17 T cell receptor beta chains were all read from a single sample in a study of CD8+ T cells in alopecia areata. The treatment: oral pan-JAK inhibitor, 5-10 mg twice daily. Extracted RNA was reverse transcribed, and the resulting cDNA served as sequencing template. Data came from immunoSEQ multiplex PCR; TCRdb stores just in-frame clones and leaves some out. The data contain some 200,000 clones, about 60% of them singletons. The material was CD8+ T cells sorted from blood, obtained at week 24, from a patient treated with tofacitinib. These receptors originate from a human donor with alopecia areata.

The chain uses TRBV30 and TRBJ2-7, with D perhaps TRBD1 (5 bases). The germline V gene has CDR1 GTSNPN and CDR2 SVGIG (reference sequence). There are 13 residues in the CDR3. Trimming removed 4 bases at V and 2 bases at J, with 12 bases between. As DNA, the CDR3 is TGTGCCTGGACTAATACAGGAACCTACGAGCAGTACTTC. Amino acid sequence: CAWTNTGTYEQYF.

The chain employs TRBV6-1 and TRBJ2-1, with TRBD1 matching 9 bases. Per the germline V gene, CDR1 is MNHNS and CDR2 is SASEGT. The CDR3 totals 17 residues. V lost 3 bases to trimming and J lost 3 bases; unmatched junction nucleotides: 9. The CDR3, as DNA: TGTGCCAGCAGTGATACGTTGGGACAGGGATACTACAATGAGCAGTTCTTC. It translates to CASSDTLGQGYYNEQFF.

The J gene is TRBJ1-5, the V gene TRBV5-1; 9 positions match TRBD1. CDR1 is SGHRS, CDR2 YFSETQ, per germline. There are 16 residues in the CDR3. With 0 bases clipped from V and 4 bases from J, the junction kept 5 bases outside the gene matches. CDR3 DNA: TGCGCCAGCAGCTTGGGACAGGGGGGAACTAATCAGCCCCAGCATTTT. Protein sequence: CASSLGQGGTNQPQHF.

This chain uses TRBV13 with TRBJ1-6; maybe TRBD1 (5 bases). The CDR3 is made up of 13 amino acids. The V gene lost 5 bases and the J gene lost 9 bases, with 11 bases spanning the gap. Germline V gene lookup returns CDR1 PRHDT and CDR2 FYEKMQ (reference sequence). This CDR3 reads CASSGRDGSPLHF. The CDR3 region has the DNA TGTGCCAGCAGCGGCAGGGATGGTTCACCCCTCCACTTT.

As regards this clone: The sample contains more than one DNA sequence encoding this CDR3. DNA for the CDR3: TGTGCCAGCAGTTTATCGGGGGCCAACGTCCTGACTTTC. Translated: CASSLSGANVLTF. The chain combines TRBV27 with TRBJ2-6; D call uncertain. CDR3 length: 13 residues. Germline V gene sequence: CDR1 MNHEY, CDR2 SMNVEV (reference sequence). V was shortened by 0 bases and J by 4 bases, with 1 base between the two germline ends.

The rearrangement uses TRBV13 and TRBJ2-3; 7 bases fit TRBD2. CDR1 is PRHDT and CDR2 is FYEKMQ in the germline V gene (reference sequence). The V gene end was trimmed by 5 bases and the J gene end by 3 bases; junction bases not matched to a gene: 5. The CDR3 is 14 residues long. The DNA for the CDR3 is TGTGCCAGCAGCCTAACAGCGGGAACAGATACGCAGTATTTT. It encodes CASSLTAGTDTQYF.

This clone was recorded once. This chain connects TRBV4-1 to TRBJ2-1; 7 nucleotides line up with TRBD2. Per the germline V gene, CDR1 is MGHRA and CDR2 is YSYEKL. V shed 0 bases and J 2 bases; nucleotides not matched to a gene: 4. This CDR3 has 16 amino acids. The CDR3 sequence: CASSQEVGGAYNEQFF. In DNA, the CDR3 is TGCGCCAGCAGCCAAGAAGTGGGGGGGGCCTACAATGAGCAGTTCTTC.

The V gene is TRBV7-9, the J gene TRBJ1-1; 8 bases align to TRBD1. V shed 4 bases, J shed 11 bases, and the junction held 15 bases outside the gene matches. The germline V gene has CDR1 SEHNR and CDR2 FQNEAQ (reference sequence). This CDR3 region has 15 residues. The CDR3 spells CASSSGQVPRLGAFF. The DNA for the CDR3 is TGTGCCAGCAGCTCGGGACAGGTTCCTCGTCTCGGGGCTTTCTTT.

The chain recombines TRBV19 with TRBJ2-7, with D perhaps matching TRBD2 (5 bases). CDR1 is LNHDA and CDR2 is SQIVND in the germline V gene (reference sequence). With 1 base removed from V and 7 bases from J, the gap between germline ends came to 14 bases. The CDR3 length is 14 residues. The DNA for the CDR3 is TGTGCCAGTAGTATAGGTGACTACCCGTTGGAGCAGTACTTC. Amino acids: CASSIGDYPLEQYF.

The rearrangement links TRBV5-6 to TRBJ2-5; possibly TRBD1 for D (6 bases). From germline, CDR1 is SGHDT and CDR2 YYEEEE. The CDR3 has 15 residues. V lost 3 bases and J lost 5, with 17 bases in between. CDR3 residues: CASSSVGQNHETQYF. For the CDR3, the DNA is TGTGCCAGCAGCTCGGTCGGACAGAATCACGAGACCCAGTACTTC.

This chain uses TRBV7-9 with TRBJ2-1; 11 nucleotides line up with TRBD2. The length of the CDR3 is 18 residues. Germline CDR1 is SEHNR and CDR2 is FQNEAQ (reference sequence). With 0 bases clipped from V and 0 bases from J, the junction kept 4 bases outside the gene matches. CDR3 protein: CASSLAGTSGPSYNEQFF. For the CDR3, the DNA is TGTGCCAGCAGCTTAGCGGGGACTAGCGGACCCTCCTACAATGAGCAGTTCTTC.

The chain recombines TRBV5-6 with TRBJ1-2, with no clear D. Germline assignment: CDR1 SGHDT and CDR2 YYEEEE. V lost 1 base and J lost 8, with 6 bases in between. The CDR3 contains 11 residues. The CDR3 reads CASSLSMGYTF. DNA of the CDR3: TGTGCCAGCAGCTTGTCAATGGGCTACACCTTC.

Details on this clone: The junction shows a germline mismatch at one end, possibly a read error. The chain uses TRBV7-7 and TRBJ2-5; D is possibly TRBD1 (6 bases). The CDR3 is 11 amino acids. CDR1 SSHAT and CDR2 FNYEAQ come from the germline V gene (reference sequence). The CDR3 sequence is CASSSRGAQYF. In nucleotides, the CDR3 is TGTGCTAGCAGTTCCAGGGGAGCCCAGTACTTC. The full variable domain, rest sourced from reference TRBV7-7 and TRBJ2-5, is GAGVSQSPRYKVTKRGQDVTLRCDPISSHATLYWYQQALGQGPEFLTYFNYEAQPDKSGLPSDRFSAERPEGSISTLTIQRTEQRDSAMYRCASSSRGAQYFGPGTRLLVL.

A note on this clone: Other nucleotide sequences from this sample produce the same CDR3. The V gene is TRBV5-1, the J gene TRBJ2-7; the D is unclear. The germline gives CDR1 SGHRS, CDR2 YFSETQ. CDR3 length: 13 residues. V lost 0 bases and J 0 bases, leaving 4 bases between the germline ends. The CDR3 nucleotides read TGCGCCAGCAGCTTGGACCTCTCCTACGAGCAGTACTTC. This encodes CASSLDLSYEQYF.

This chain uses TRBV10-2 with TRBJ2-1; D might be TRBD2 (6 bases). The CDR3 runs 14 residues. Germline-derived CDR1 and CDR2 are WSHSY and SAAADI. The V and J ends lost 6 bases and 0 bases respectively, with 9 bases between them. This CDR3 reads CASSRESSYNEQFF. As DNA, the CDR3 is TGCGCCAGCAGCCGGGAGAGCTCCTACAATGAGCAGTTCTTC.

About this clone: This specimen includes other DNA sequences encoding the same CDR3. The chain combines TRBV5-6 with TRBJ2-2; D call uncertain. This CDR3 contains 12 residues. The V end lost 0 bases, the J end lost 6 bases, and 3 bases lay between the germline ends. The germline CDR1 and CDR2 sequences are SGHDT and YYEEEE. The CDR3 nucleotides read TGTGCCAGCAGCTTGGGTCCCGGGGAGCTGTTTTTT. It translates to CASSLGPGELFF.

The CDR3 loop is CASSLGSAYNSPLHF. As DNA, the CDR3 is TGTGCCAGCAGCTTGGGCAGTGCCTATAATTCACCCCTCCACTTT. The genes are TRBV5-6 and TRBJ1-6; D call uncertain. CDR1 is SGHDT, CDR2 YYEEEE, per germline. Trimming pared 0 bases from V and 2 bases from J, leaving 6 bases between. This CDR3 contains 15 residues.